This T cell receptor (beta chain) was observed in a study of blood T cell repertoires in COVID-19. In the study overall: Samples of COVID-19 (acute and convalescent) were obtained from the United States, Italy and Spain. Sample material is recorded as cDNA or gDNA derived from T cells, B-cell-depleted T cells, or PBMCs.

Patients of the Seattle cohort, enrolled during active infection, were followed longitudinally. V was pared by 8 bases and J by 16 bases, with 9 bases of the junction left unmatched. Germline loops: CDR1 MDHEN, CDR2 SYDVKM. The CDR3 totals 11 residues. In the authors' methods: Counts of nucleated cells, estimated from reference gene primer amplification, were obtained. The protocol was immunoSEQ multiplex PCR, while the TCRdb copy is restricted to in-frame clones and leaves out a portion. V, J and clone size reflect that table, while D and trimming were determined from the DNA. The data show some 190,000 clones, roughly 80% seen once.

The genes are TRBV28 and TRBJ2-1; 9 bases line up with TRBD1. Source material: peripheral blood. The source of this sequence is a woman aged 80 or over with COVID-19, enrolled during active disease. The DNA of the CDR3 is TGTGCCAGCCAGGGGACAGGGACCCCTTTCTTC. The encoded protein is CASQGTGTPFF.